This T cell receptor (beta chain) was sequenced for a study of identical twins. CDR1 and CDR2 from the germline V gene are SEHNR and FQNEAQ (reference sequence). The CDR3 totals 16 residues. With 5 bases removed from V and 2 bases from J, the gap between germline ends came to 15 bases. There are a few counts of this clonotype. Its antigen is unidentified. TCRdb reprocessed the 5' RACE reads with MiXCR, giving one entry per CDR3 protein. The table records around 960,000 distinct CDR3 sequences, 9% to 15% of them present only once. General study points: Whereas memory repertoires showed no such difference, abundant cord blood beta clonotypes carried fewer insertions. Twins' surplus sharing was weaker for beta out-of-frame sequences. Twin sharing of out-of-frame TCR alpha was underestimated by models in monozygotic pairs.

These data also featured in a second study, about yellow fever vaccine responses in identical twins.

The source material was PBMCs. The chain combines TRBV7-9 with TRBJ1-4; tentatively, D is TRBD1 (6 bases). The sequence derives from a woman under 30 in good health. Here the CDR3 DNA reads TGTGCCAGCAGCCCTAGGGGGGGGGCGACTAATGAAAAACTGTTTTTT. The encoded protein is CASSPRGGATNEKLFF.